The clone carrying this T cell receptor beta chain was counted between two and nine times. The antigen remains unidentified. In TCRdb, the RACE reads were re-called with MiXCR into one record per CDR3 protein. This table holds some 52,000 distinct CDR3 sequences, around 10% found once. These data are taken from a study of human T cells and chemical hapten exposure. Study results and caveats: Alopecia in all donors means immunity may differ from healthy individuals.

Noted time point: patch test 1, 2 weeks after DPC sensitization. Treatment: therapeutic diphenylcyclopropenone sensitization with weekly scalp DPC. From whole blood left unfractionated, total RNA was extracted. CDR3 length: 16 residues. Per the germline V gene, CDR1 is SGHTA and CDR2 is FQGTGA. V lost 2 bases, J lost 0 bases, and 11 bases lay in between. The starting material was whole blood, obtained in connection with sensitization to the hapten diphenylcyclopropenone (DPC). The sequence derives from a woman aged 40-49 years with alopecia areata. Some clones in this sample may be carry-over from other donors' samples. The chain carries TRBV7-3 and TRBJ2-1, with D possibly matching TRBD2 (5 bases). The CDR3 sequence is CASSLVASSSYNEQFF. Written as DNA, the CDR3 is TGTGCCAGCAGCTTAGTAGCGTCGAGCTCCTACAATGAGCAGTTCTTC.